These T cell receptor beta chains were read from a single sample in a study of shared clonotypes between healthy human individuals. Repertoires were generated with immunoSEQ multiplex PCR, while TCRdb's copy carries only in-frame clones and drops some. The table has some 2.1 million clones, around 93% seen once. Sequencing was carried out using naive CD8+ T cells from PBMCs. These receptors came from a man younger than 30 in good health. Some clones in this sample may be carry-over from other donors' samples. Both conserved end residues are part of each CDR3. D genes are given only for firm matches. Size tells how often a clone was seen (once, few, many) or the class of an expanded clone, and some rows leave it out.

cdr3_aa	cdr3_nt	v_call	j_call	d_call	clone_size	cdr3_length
CASQGLYRETQYF	TGTGCCAGCCAGGGGCTTTATAGAGAGACCCAGTACTTC	TRBV7-9	TRBJ2-5	.	.	13
CASSSPGSGSGETQYF	TGTGCCAGCAGTTCACCGGGAAGCGGGAGTGGAGAGACCCAGTACTTC	TRBV27	TRBJ2-5	TRBD2	.	16
CASSDRDYLTSTDTQYF	TGTGCCAGCAGCGACCGGGACTACCTTACGAGCACAGATACGCAGTATTTT	TRBV11-2	TRBJ2-3	TRBD2	.	17
CASSSAKTVSGSSETQYF	TGTGCCAGCAGTTCCGCAAAGACGGTGAGCGGGAGTTCGGAGACCCAGTACTTC	TRBV2	TRBJ2-5	TRBD2	once	18
CASSPPRVRGYEQYF	TGTGCCAGCAGCCCCCCTAGAGTCCGCGGCTACGAGCAGTACTTC	TRBV7-9	TRBJ2-7	.	.	15
CASSPYGAEVIYGYTF	TGTGCCAGTAGTCCTTACGGCGCGGAGGTTATCTATGGCTACACCTTC	TRBV19	TRBJ1-2	.	.	16
CASSLVGEGQLLFF	TGCGCCAGCAGCTTGGTCGGGGAGGGCCAGTTGTTGTTCTTC	TRBV5-1	TRBJ2-1	TRBD2	once	14
CAISLTGTGGSYEQYF	TGTGCCATCAGTTTAACCGGGACAGGGGGCTCCTACGAGCAGTACTTC	TRBV10-3	TRBJ2-7	TRBD1	.	16
CASSFQPGPRTDTQYF	TGTGCCAGCAGCTTTCAACCGGGACCGCGCACAGATACGCAGTATTTT	TRBV7-9	TRBJ2-3	.	.	16
CASSWAGAGEQYF	TGCGCCAGCAGCTGGGCAGGGGCAGGCGAGCAGTACTTC	TRBV4-1	TRBJ2-7	.	.	13
CASSLNSDLAKNIQYF	TGTGCCAGCAGCTTGAACTCAGACCTAGCCAAAAACATTCAGTACTTC	TRBV7-2	TRBJ2-4	.	.	16
CASNLQTGPVGGYTF	TGTGCCAGTAACCTCCAGACAGGGCCGGTAGGTGGCTACACCTTC	TRBV19	TRBJ1-2	TRBD1	.	15
CASKGQGLGEQYF	TGTGCCAGCAAGGGGCAGGGTTTGGGGGAGCAGTACTTC	TRBV6-1	TRBJ2-7	.	.	13
CASSEGAGWGYEQYF	TGCGCCAGCAGTGAGGGCGCGGGATGGGGCTACGAGCAGTACTTC	TRBV10-2	TRBJ2-7	.	.	15
CASSLAGRDIYEQYF	TGTGCCAGCAGCTTAGCAGGGAGGGACATCTACGAGCAGTACTTC	TRBV7-9	TRBJ2-7	.	once	15
CAAGFGISYEQYF	TGTGCCGCCGGGTTCGGAATCTCCTACGAGCAGTACTTC	TRBV27	TRBJ2-7	.	.	13
CASTHIRTGIGNTIYF	TGTGCCAGTACCCACATACGGACAGGCATTGGAAACACCATATATTTT	TRBV19	TRBJ1-3	TRBD1	.	16
CASSFGQGTEQFF	TGTGCCAGCAGTTTCGGGCAGGGTACTGAGCAGTTCTTC	TRBV28	TRBJ2-1	.	.	13
CASSPLGARNQPQHF	TGTGCCAGCAGTCCCCTAGGGGCTAGAAATCAGCCCCAGCATTTT	TRBV27	TRBJ1-5	.	.	15
CASSLPTRDGQETQYF	TGCGCCAGCAGCTTACCTACCAGGGACGGCCAAGAGACCCAGTACTTC	TRBV4-1	TRBJ2-5	.	once	16
CASSLEYGSTYNEQFF	TGTGCCAGCAGCTTAGAGTATGGGTCCACCTACAATGAGCAGTTCTTC	TRBV7-8	TRBJ2-1	.	.	16
CASIGTDKTGAEAFF	TGTGCCAGCATTGGGACAGATAAAACGGGGGCTGAAGCTTTCTTT	TRBV2	TRBJ1-1	TRBD1	.	15
CASSLSGPLYGYTF	TGTGCCAGCAGTTTATCGGGACCCCTCTATGGCTACACCTTC	TRBV27	TRBJ1-2	.	few	14
CATGLGANEQFF	TGTGCCACCGGCCTAGGAGCCAATGAGCAGTTCTTC	TRBV15	TRBJ2-1	.	.	12
CASSLRQGRQETQYF	TGTGCCAGCAGCTTGAGACAGGGGAGGCAAGAGACCCAGTACTTC	TRBV7-9	TRBJ2-5	TRBD1	few	15
CAWAHRGSNQPQHF	TGTGCCTGGGCGCATCGAGGAAGCAATCAGCCCCAGCATTTT	TRBV30	TRBJ1-5	.	.	14
CASSLLVGAQGDEQYF	TGTGCCAGCAGCTTACTCGTGGGGGCACAGGGCGACGAGCAGTACTTC	TRBV7-6	TRBJ2-7	.	.	16
CASSVGARRDYEQYF	TGTGCCAGCAGCGTAGGCGCTCGGCGGGACTACGAGCAGTACTTC	TRBV9	TRBJ2-7	.	.	15
CASSYGGPPDYGYTF	TGTGCCAGCAGTTACGGAGGTCCGCCCGACTATGGCTACACCTTC	TRBV27	TRBJ1-2	.	.	15
CASSPWLSLGGRASNEQFF	TGTGCCAGCAGCCCCTGGTTAAGTCTTGGCGGGAGGGCGTCCAATGAGCAGTTCTTC	TRBV14	TRBJ2-1	TRBD2	.	19
CASSPGLDEGYYEQYF	TGTGCCAGTAGCCCTGGACTAGACGAGGGCTACTACGAGCAGTACTTC	TRBV19	TRBJ2-7	TRBD2	.	16
CASSYGGVHEQYF	TGTGCCAGCAGTTACGGTGGGGTCCACGAGCAGTACTTC	TRBV6-5	TRBJ2-7	.	.	13
CASSQSGTRPPEEQYF	TGCGCCAGCAGCCAGTCCGGGACTAGGCCTCCCGAGGAGCAGTACTTC	TRBV4-1	TRBJ2-7	TRBD2	.	16
CASSSLPRSDMETQYF	TGTGCCAGCAGCTCACTTCCGCGTTCGGATATGGAGACCCAGTACTTC	TRBV9	TRBJ2-5	.	once	16
CASSKDRGVENEQFF	TGTGCCAGCAGCAAGGACAGGGGGGTCGAAAATGAGCAGTTCTTC	TRBV7-9	TRBJ2-1	TRBD1	.	15
CASSPTSLEGAFF	TGTGCCAGCAGCCCAACAAGCCTCGAGGGAGCTTTCTTT	TRBV7-8	TRBJ1-1	.	.	13
CASSQVSVRFGEQFF	TGCGCCAGCAGCCAAGTGTCGGTCCGATTTGGGGAGCAGTTCTTC	TRBV4-1	TRBJ2-1	.	.	15
CASSPTGLSNGYTF	TGTGCCAGCAGCCCTACGGGGCTCTCTAATGGCTACACCTTC	TRBV7-9	TRBJ1-2	.	.	14
CASSLRAGRTHNEQFF	TGTGCCAGCAGCTTAAGGGCCGGCCGTACCCACAATGAGCAGTTCTTC	TRBV7-3	TRBJ2-1	.	.	16
CASSTRQGADYEQYF	TGTGCCAGCAGTACCCGACAGGGGGCTGACTACGAGCAGTACTTC	TRBV27	TRBJ2-7	TRBD1	.	15
CASSSPPEQFF	TGTGCCAGCAGCTCGCCCCCGGAGCAGTTCTTC	TRBV7-9	TRBJ2-1	.	.	11
CAISDPNTGGPAYEQYF	TGTGCCATCAGTGACCCGAATACGGGAGGGCCTGCCTACGAGCAGTACTTC	TRBV10-3	TRBJ2-7	TRBD2	.	17
CASSLRDGRVLLNEQFF	TGTGCCAGCAGCCTACGAGACGGACGGGTCCTGTTGAATGAGCAGTTCTTC	TRBV7-2	TRBJ2-1	.	.	17
CATWGGRSNQPQHF	TGTGCCACATGGGGGGGACGTAGCAATCAGCCCCAGCATTTT	TRBV10-3	TRBJ1-5	.	.	14
CASSPGTGERRQETQYF	TGTGCCAGCAGCCCCGGGACAGGGGAGAGGAGACAAGAGACCCAGTACTTC	TRBV5-8	TRBJ2-5	TRBD1	.	17
CASSYTTGDYGYTF	TGTGCCAGTTCTTATACGACAGGGGACTATGGCTACACCTTC	TRBV19	TRBJ1-2	TRBD1	.	14
CASSILPGNTEAFF	TGTGCCAGTAGTATACTACCAGGGAACACTGAAGCTTTCTTT	TRBV19	TRBJ1-1	.	.	14
CASSLALQIPMGSGEAFF	TGCGCCAGCAGCTTGGCCTTACAGATCCCAATGGGGAGTGGTGAAGCTTTCTTT	TRBV5-1	TRBJ1-1	.	few	18
CASSLGGGLNTGELFF	TGTGCCAGCAGCTTAGGGGGCGGATTAAACACCGGGGAGCTGTTTTTT	TRBV11-2	TRBJ2-2	.	.	16
CASRRDRARQPQHF	TGTGCCAGCAGGAGGGACCGGGCCAGGCAGCCCCAGCATTTT	TRBV25-1	TRBJ1-5	.	few	14
CASSELSVQPQHF	TGTGCCAGCAGTGAACTGTCGGTTCAGCCCCAGCATTTT	TRBV6-1	TRBJ1-5	.	once	13
CASKGVLQGVDEQFF	TGTGCCAGCAAAGGGGTTTTACAGGGGGTCGATGAGCAGTTCTTC	TRBV28	TRBJ2-1	TRBD1	once	15
CSVLREWDEQFF	TGCAGCGTTTTGCGGGAGTGGGATGAGCAGTTCTTC	TRBV29-1	TRBJ2-1	TRBD2	.	12
CASSLHGSGANVLTF	TGTGCCAGCAGTTTACACGGATCTGGGGCCAACGTCCTGACTTTC	TRBV28	TRBJ2-6	.	.	15
CAISESRSSGRPASITGELFF	TGTGCCATCAGTGAGTCGAGGTCTAGCGGGAGGCCGGCTTCGATCACCGGGGAGCTGTTTTTT	TRBV10-3	TRBJ2-2	TRBD2	once	21